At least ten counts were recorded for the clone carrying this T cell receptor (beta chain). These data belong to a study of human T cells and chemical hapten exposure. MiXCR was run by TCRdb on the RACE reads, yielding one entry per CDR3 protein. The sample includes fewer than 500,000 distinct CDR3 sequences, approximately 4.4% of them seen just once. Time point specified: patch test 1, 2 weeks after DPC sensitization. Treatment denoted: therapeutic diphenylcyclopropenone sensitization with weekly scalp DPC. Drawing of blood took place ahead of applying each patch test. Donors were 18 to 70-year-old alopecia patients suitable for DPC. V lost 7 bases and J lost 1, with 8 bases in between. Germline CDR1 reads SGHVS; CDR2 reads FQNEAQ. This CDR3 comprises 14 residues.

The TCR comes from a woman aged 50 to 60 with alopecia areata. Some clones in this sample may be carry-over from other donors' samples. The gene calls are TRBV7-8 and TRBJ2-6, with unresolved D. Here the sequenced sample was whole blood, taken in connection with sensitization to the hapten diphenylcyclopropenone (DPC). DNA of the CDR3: TGTGCCAGCACCCTAGGTTCTGGGGCCAACGTCCTGACTTTC. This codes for CASTLGSGANVLTF.